One sample yielded the 20 T cell receptor beta chains listed below, sequenced in a study of regulatory T cells in long-lasting Graves disease. Time point denoted: newly diagnosed GD, antithyroid drugs for less than 3 months. Construction of the TCR library relied on RNA isolated from PBMCs. Combining iRepertoire HTBI primers with Arm-PCR of CDR3 regions, the authors built TCR beta libraries. MiXCR, applied by TCRdb to the multiplex PCR reads, yields one record per CDR3 protein. The data show about 540,000 distinct CDR3 sequences, roughly 14% seen once. The sample also formed part of further work on T cells in Graves' hyperthyroidism and ophthalmopathy.

Sequenced here: peripheral blood mononuclear cells (PBMCs), sampled at new diagnosis, from a patient treated with antithyroid drugs. The receptors stem from a man under 40 with Graves disease.

The chain combines TRBV5-6 with TRBJ1-5, with no clear D. The CDR3 has 14 amino acids. Trimming cost V 2 bases and J 1 base, with 7 bases left between them. Germline V gene data show CDR1 as SGHDT and CDR2 as YYEEEE. The CDR3 DNA is TGTGCCAGCAGCTTCGGGGTGAGCAATCAGCCCCAGCATTTT. As protein: CASSFGVSNQPQHF.

This clonotype has at least ten counts. V usage is TRBV29-1 and J usage is TRBJ1-1; D is unclear. V dropped 4 bases and J dropped 5 bases, with 14 bases sitting between them. Looked up from germline, CDR1 is SQVTM and CDR2 is ANQGSEA. CDR3 length: 13 amino acids. This chain's CDR3 is CSVVKSLGTEAFF. The CDR3 DNA follows: TGCAGCGTTGTAAAGAGCCTAGGGACTGAAGCTTTCTTT.

This clonotype was counted at least ten times. The V call is TRBV29-1, the J call TRBJ2-7, with D possibly TRBD2 on 6 matching bases. Looked up from germline, CDR1 is SQVTM and CDR2 is ANQGSEA. This CDR3 has 19 amino acids. Trimming stripped 6 bases from V and 5 bases from J, with 35 bases between. CDR3 DNA sequence: TGCAGCGTGAGAGTGGATTGGTGGGAAGGGACCCAGGGACTCGACGAGCAGTACTTC. Amino acid sequence: CSVRVDWWEGTQGLDEQYF.

The chain links TRBV9 to TRBJ2-3; D is unclear. Trimming removed 2 bases at V and 6 bases at J, with 16 bases between. The V gene's germline CDR1 is SGDLS and CDR2 YYNGEE. CDR3 length: 15 amino acids. The CDR3 protein is CASSVRVHGSDTQYF. Written as DNA, the CDR3 is TGTGCCAGCAGCGTTCGGGTACATGGCTCGGATACGCAGTATTTT. Full variable domain (rest looked up from reference TRBV9 and TRBJ2-3): DSGVTQTPKHLITATGQRVTLRCSPRSGDLSVYWYQQSLDQGLQFLIQYYNGEERAKGNILERFSAQQFPDLHSELNLSSLELGDSALYFCASSVRVHGSDTQYFGPGTRLTVL.

In the case of this clonotype: A much larger clone differs by one base, so this may be a read error. The chain joins TRBV10-3 to TRBJ2-1; 8 bases fit TRBD2. Germline V lookup: CDR1 ENHRY, CDR2 SYGVKD. This CDR3 comprises 13 residues. The V gene end was trimmed by 11 bases and the J gene end by 3 bases; junction bases not matched to a gene: 6. CDR3 protein: CAGLREGYNEQFF. The CDR3 region has the DNA TGTGCCGGCCTTCGGGAGGGCTACAATGAGCAGTTCTTC.

Ten or more counts support this clonotype. The V gene is TRBV12-3 or TRBV12-4, the J gene TRBJ2-7, with a tentative D call TRBD2 (5 bases). This CDR3 comprises 12 residues. With 3 bases removed from V and 5 bases from J, the gap between germline ends came to 8 bases. For the CDR3, the DNA is TGTGCCAGCAGTTTCAGGACTCACGAGCAGTACTTC. Amino acids: CASSFRTHEQYF.

This clonotype was observed a few times. This chain uses TRBV20-1 with TRBJ2-2, with a weak D call TRBD2 (5 bases). The germline V gene encodes CDR1 DFQATT and CDR2 SNEGSKA (reference sequence). V gave up 4 bases and J gave up 0 bases, with 9 bases separating them. This CDR3 spans 14 amino acids. The CDR3 here is CSAMPGANTGELFF. The CDR3 DNA is TGCAGTGCTATGCCCGGGGCGAACACCGGGGAGCTGTTTTTT.

This clonotype showed up just a few times. V and J are TRBV4-1 and TRBJ1-3, with D maybe TRBD1 (5 bases). The CDR3 runs to 17 residues. Trimming removed 2 bases from V and 0 bases from J, with 14 bases in between. In germline, CDR1 is MGHRA, CDR2 YSYEKL. The CDR3 spells CASSQSTGLTSGNTIYF. The CDR3 DNA follows: TGCGCCAGCAGCCAATCTACGGGACTGACCTCTGGAAACACCATATATTTT.

This clonotype was recorded a few times. V and J are TRBV28 and TRBJ2-3, with 9 bases lining up with TRBD2. V was pared by 3 bases and J by 2 bases, with 6 bases of the junction left unmatched. The CDR3 length is 16 residues. CDR1 and CDR2 from the germline V gene are MDHEN and SYDVKM. CDR3 nucleotides: TGTGCCAGCAGTTTGGAAGCGGGAGGCTACACAGATACGCAGTATTTT. Amino acids: CASSLEAGGYTDTQYF.

This clonotype was seen a handful of times. This chain links TRBV5-1 with TRBJ2-2; TRBD2 agrees at 14 bases. This CDR3 contains 18 residues. The junction had 11 bases not matched to a gene; V was cut back by 4 bases and J by 6 bases. Germline CDR1 reads SGHRS; CDR2 reads YFSETQ. The CDR3 is CASSGGLAGGGRAGELFF. The CDR3 DNA reads TGCGCCAGCAGCGGCGGACTAGCGGGAGGCGGGCGCGCCGGGGAGCTGTTTTTT.

This clonotype showed up many times. The V call is TRBV29-1, the J call TRBJ1-2; no clear D gene. This CDR3 spans 12 amino acids. CDR1 and CDR2 (germline): SQVTM, ANQGSEA. The V gene lost 2 bases and the J gene lost 7 bases, with 11 bases spanning the gap. The CDR3 reads CSVERAWGGYTF. CDR3 DNA: TGCAGCGTTGAAAGGGCGTGGGGTGGCTACACCTTC.

The V call is TRBV6-5, the J call TRBJ2-7; TRBD2 is a possible D gene (5 bases). Germline CDR1 and CDR2: MNHEY and SVGAGI. V lost 2 bases, J lost 4 bases, and 9 bases lay in between. This CDR3 has 13 residues. The CDR3 bases are TGTGCCAGCAGTTACCTCGGGAAGTACGAGCAGTACTTC. It encodes CASSYLGKYEQYF.

The chain recombines TRBV2 with TRBJ2-3; a weak D match, TRBD1 (5 bases). Germline lookup yields CDR1 SNHLY and CDR2 FYNNEI. V lost 5 bases to trimming and J lost 0 bases, with 12 bases between them. The CDR3 runs 15 residues. CDR3 DNA: TGTGCCAGCAGTAAAGGGGTCCGGAGCACAGATACGCAGTATTTT. Its translation is CASSKGVRSTDTQYF.

The sample holds many counts of this clonotype. The chain has TRBV25-1 and TRBJ2-1; the D call may be TRBD1 or TRBD2 (6 bases each). Germline V gene lookup returns CDR1 MGHDK and CDR2 SYGVNS. Deletions cut 6 bases from V and 5 bases from J, with 20 bases between. The CDR3 length is 16 residues. The CDR3 reads CASSGTMGRPHNEQFF. The DNA of the CDR3 is TGTGCCAGCAGCGGGACAATGGGGAGGCCTCACAATGAGCAGTTCTTC.

This clonotype was seen a few times. The CDR3 protein is CASSEGGEKLFF. DNA for the CDR3: TGTGCCAGCAGTGAAGGAGGGGAAAAACTGTTTTTT. The chain combines TRBV6-1 with TRBJ1-4, with D uncertain. With 1 base removed from V and 8 bases from J, the gap between germline ends came to 5 bases. The CDR3 is 12 amino acids. CDR1 and CDR2 from the germline V gene are MNHNS and SASEGT.

This clonotype appeared many times. The chain links TRBV12-3 or TRBV12-4 to TRBJ2-5; D is tentatively TRBD1 or TRBD2 (6 bases each). Deletions cut 1 base from V and 5 bases from J, with 26 bases between. The CDR3 runs to 19 residues. The CDR3 DNA reads TGTGCCAGCAGTTTAGATAGGGTTGCTCGGTTTCGGGGGCCGGAGACCCAGTACTTC. Residues: CASSLDRVARFRGPETQYF.

This clonotype occurred a few times. The J gene is TRBJ2-7, the V gene TRBV4-1; weak D call: TRBD1 (5 bases). Germline lookup yields CDR1 MGHRA and CDR2 YSYEKL. Trimming took off 2 bases at V and 5 bases at J, with 19 bases between the two ends. The CDR3 has 16 amino acids. This chain's CDR3 is CASSQSMTARVHEQYF. CDR3 nucleotide sequence: TGCGCCAGCAGCCAAAGTATGACAGCCAGAGTGCACGAGCAGTACTTC.

Notes on this clonotype: This may come from a read error, since a much larger clone is one base off. The rearrangement links TRBV7-3 to TRBJ2-6; TRBD1 is a possible D gene (5 bases). The germline CDR1 and CDR2 sequences are SGHTA and FQGTGA. The CDR3 consists of 15 residues. CDR3 in amino acids: CASSLTFSGADVLTF. As DNA, the CDR3 is TGTGCCAGCAGCTTGACCTTCTCTGGGGCCGACGTCCTGACTTTC.

This clonotype was picked up many times. This rearrangement joins TRBV6-5 to TRBJ2-3; the match to TRBD2 covers 11 bases. The V and J ends lost 2 bases and 2 bases, in that order; junction bases with no gene match: 15. CDR3 size: 20 residues. Germline V CDR1 and CDR2: MNHEY, SVGAGI. The CDR3 sequence: CASSYRPPYVLAGATDTQYF. DNA for the CDR3: TGTGCCAGCAGTTACCGTCCACCATACGTACTAGCGGGAGCCACAGATACGCAGTATTTT.

This clonotype was detected many times. V is TRBV12-3 or TRBV12-4 and J is TRBJ1-4, with D maybe TRBD1 (6 bases). Deletions cut 4 bases from V and 0 bases from J, with 21 bases between. CDR3 length: 19 amino acids. In DNA, the CDR3 is TGTGCCAGCAGTTCCCGGACAGTGCCCCGTCAGGCAACTAATGAAAAACTGTTTTTT. It encodes CASSSRTVPRQATNEKLFF.